This T cell receptor (beta chain) derives from a study of blood T cell repertoires in COVID-19. In the study overall: Collection of acute and convalescent COVID-19 samples took place in the United States, Italy and Spain. Sample material is recorded as cDNA or gDNA derived from T cells, B-cell-depleted T cells, or PBMCs.

The CDR3 extends over 15 amino acids. Germline V gene sequence: CDR1 SGDLS, CDR2 YYNGEE. V lost 0 bases to trimming and J lost 7 bases, with 14 bases between them. Original analysis: Reference gene primer amplification gave estimated nucleated cell counts. Produced via immunoSEQ multiplex PCR; TCRdb's table is partial and in-frame only. That table is the source of V, J and clone size, and D and trimming were worked out from the DNA. Of 100,000 to 150,000 clones in the sample, approximately 89% were seen once. The receptor comes from a man in his fifties or sixties with acute or convalescent COVID-19. Sequencing used peripheral blood. The chain uses TRBV9 and TRBJ1-5; D remains ambiguous. CDR3 DNA sequence: TGTGCCAGCAGCGTAGACGGGGAGTATCGGCAGCCCCAGCATTTT. The encoded protein is CASSVDGEYRQPQHF.